A selection of T cell receptor beta chains follows, all from one sample in a study of memory CD4+ T cells and cytomegalovirus serostatus. Some clones are missing from TCRdb's copy, which holds only in-frame ones; the method was immunoSEQ multiplex PCR. In the table there are about 75,000 clones, roughly three quarters of which are singletons. Input material: memory CD4+ T cells from blood. Receptor source: an adult in good health and CMV-seropositive. Both conserved end residues are part of each CDR3. The order of the fields is V gene, J gene, CDR3 protein.

V gene: TRBV7-2
J gene: TRBJ1-5
CDR3 protein: CASSSLGQVNQPQHF

V gene: TRBV18
J gene: TRBJ2-3
CDR3 protein: CASSPRLTDTQYF

V gene: TRBV7-8
J gene: TRBJ2-1
CDR3 protein: CASSLQTPPKQFF

V gene: TRBV27
J gene: TRBJ2-3
CDR3 protein: CASNRRDGGADTQYF

V gene: TRBV7-9
J gene: TRBJ1-2
CDR3 protein: CASSRGGDRGLYYGYTF

V gene: TRBV7-2
J gene: TRBJ1-2
CDR3 protein: CASRRTGTVYGYTF

V gene: TRBV28
J gene: TRBJ1-5
CDR3 protein: CASSLSATGGQPQHF

V gene: TRBV15
J gene: TRBJ2-1
CDR3 protein: CATYNRGDGAYNEQFF

V gene: TRBV5-8
J gene: TRBJ1-3
CDR3 protein: CASSQGQVSGNTIYF

V gene: TRBV25-1
J gene: TRBJ1-1
CDR3 protein: CASSNRGLSTEAFF

V gene: TRBV6-4
J gene: TRBJ2-1
CDR3 protein: CASSDLGRGGLNEQFF

V gene: TRBV5-6
J gene: TRBJ1-1
CDR3 protein: CASSRTGAGDTEAFF

V gene: TRBV25-1
J gene: TRBJ2-1
CDR3 protein: CASSGTSGKRYNEQFF

V gene: TRBV30
J gene: TRBJ2-1
CDR3 protein: CAWSPPGVPAGLF

V gene: TRBV14
J gene: TRBJ2-5
CDR3 protein: CASSPFDGGTQYF

V gene: TRBV11-2
J gene: TRBJ1-2
CDR3 protein: CASSLDRQGIGYTF

V gene: TRBV7-2
J gene: TRBJ2-3
CDR3 protein: CASSLIVGLRADTQYF

V gene: TRBV10-3
J gene: TRBJ2-3
CDR3 protein: CAISDPAMGRSTDTQYF

V gene: TRBV2
J gene: TRBJ2-5
CDR3 protein: CASSVGETQYF

V gene: TRBV30
J gene: TRBJ1-2
CDR3 protein: CASSRVGYTF

V gene: TRBV6-1
J gene: TRBJ2-6
CDR3 protein: CASSVDLPTSSGANVLTF

V gene: TRBV2
J gene: TRBJ1-1
CDR3 protein: CASSLEGGDTEAFF

V gene: TRBV29-1
J gene: TRBJ2-2
CDR3 protein: CSGVGQGNTGELFF

V gene: TRBV5-1
J gene: TRBJ2-4
CDR3 protein: CASSLAAGSAKNIQYF

V gene: TRBV15
J gene: TRBJ2-1
CDR3 protein: CATSRGVGQGFEQFF

V gene: TRBV2
J gene: TRBJ2-3
CDR3 protein: CASSEAGMNTQYF

V gene: TRBV5-4
J gene: TRBJ1-2
CDR3 protein: CASSSRAVYGYTF

V gene: TRBV5-1
J gene: TRBJ2-5
CDR3 protein: CASSPGGGRFETQYF

V gene: TRBV4-3
J gene: TRBJ2-2
CDR3 protein: CASSRLAGGTGELFF

V gene: TRBV25-1
J gene: TRBJ1-1
CDR3 protein: CASKSGGRTEAFF

V gene: TRBV6-5
J gene: TRBJ2-5
CDR3 protein: CASSSYVGETQYF

V gene: TRBV29-1
J gene: TRBJ2-3
CDR3 protein: CSANRGRADTQYF

V gene: TRBV5-4
J gene: TRBJ1-2
CDR3 protein: CASSPTGTANYGYTF

V gene: TRBV9
J gene: TRBJ2-5
CDR3 protein: CASSVVGSGTQYF

V gene: TRBV18
J gene: TRBJ1-2
CDR3 protein: CASSPQGEFYNGYTF

V gene: TRBV7-6
J gene: TRBJ2-5
CDR3 protein: CASSLGHGGGKETQYF

V gene: TRBV6-1
J gene: TRBJ1-5
CDR3 protein: CASSDPATGQPQHF

V gene: TRBV5-4
J gene: TRBJ2-2
CDR3 protein: CASSARLTGGELFF

V gene: TRBV5-1
J gene: TRBJ2-3
CDR3 protein: CASSFPRDGTTDTQYF

V gene: TRBV2
J gene: TRBJ1-1
CDR3 protein: CASSVGTGLSTEAFF

V gene: TRBV6-1
J gene: TRBJ1-6
CDR3 protein: CASSRRGLNSPLHF

V gene: TRBV19
J gene: TRBJ1-4
CDR3 protein: CASSLDFRAEKLFF